This T cell receptor (beta chain) originates from a study of T cells after yellow fever vaccination. The table lists this clonotype with a few counts. One entry per CDR3 protein results from TCRdb running MiXCR on the 5' RACE reads. This table holds over 250,000 distinct CDR3 sequences, about 5.2% found once. The V gene end was trimmed by 7 bases and the J gene end by 2 bases; junction bases not matched to a gene: 11. The CDR3 length is 16 residues. This chain connects TRBV12-3 or TRBV12-4 to TRBJ2-3; 8 bases are a match to TRBD2. The starting material was CD4+ T cells sorted from PBMCs, obtained on the day of the yellow fever booster vaccination. The sequence was collected from a man in his late teens or twenties who received the YFV17D yellow fever vaccine. The CDR3 region is CASTTSTSGYTDTQYF. The CDR3 DNA sequence: TGTGCCAGCACTACCTCCACTAGCGGCTACACAGATACGCAGTATTTT.